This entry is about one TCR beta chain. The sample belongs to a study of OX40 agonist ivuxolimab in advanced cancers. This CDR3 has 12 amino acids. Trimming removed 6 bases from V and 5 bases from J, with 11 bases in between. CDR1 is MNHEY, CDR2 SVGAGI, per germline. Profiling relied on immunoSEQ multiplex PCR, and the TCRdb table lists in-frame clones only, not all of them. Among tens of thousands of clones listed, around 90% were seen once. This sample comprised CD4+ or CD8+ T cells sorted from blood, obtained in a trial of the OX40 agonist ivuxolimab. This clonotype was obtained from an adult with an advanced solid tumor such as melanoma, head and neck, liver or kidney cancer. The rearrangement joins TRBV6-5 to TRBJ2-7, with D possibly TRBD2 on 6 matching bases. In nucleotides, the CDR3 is TGTGCCAGCAGCGGGGGTTTACACGAGCAGTACTTC. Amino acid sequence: CASSGGLHEQYF.